The present T cell receptor beta chain was sequenced within a study of CD8 T cells in Susac syndrome. Germline CDR1 and CDR2: MGHDK and SYGVNS. V lost 6 bases to trimming and J lost 6 bases, with 16 bases between them. This CDR3 spans 14 amino acids. Random hexamers were used to reverse transcribe the RNA input (about 0.5 to 1 ug). Across 54 Vbeta and 13 Jbeta, immunoSEQ multiplex PCR amplified TCR beta CDR3. TCRdb used MiXCR to reprocess the immunoSEQ multiplex PCR reads, holding one entry per CDR3 protein. The sample contains roughly 60,000 distinct CDR3 sequences, roughly 92% of which appear only once. TCR beta sequencing was performed on blood CD8+ and CD4+ T cells. Controls matched for sex and age were healthy donors. The authors negatively isolated CD8+ and CD4+ T cells and FACS-enriched TEMRA cells.

Sequencing was done on a sample of CD8+ T cells from PBMCs. The sequence was obtained from a human donor in good health. The chain employs TRBV25-1 and TRBJ2-3; D may be TRBD2 (5 bases). The CDR3 region is CASRALPPGDTQYF. CDR3 in DNA: TGTGCCAGCAGGGCTCTACCCCCGGGGGATACGCAGTATTTT.